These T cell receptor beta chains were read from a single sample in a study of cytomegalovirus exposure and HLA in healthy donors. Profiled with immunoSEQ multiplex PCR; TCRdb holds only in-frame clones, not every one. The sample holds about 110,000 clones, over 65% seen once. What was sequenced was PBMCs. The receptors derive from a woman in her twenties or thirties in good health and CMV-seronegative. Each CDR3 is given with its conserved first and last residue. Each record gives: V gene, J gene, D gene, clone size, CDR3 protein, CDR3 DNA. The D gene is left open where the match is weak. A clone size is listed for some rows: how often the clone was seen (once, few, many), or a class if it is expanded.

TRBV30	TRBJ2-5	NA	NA	CAWSEDNPETQYF	TGTGCCTGGAGTGAGGACAATCCGGAGACCCAGTACTTC
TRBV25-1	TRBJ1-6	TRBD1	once	CASRATGGNSPLHF	TGTGCCAGCAGAGCGACAGGGGGTAATTCACCCCTCCACTTT
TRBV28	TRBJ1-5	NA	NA	CASTPGAPRQPQHF	TGTGCCAGCACCCCAGGGGCTCCCCGGCAGCCCCAGCATTTT
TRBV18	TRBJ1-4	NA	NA	CASSPPGTTNGKLFF	TGTGCCAGCTCACCACCCGGGACAACTAATGGAAAACTGTTTTTT
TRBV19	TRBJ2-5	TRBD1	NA	CASSGQGLETQYF	TGTGCCAGTAGTGGACAGGGGCTGGAGACCCAGTACTTC
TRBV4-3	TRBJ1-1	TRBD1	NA	CASRRSTGDLTEAFF	TGCGCCAGCAGACGATCGACAGGGGATCTCACTGAAGCTTTCTTT
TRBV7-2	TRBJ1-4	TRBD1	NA	CASRSGTGNEKLFF	TGTGCCAGCAGATCCGGGACAGGGAATGAAAAACTGTTTTTT
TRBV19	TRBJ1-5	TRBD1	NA	CASTMGQGNQPQHF	TGTGCCAGTACCATGGGACAGGGGAACCAGCCCCAGCATTTT
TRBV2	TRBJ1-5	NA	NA	CASSGRESNQPQHF	TGTGCCAGCAGTGGACGGGAAAGCAATCAGCCCCAGCATTTT
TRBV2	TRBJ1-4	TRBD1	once	CASSEGFLRQGNEKLFF	TGTGCCAGCAGTGAAGGTTTCCTGCGACAGGGAAATGAAAAACTGTTTTTT
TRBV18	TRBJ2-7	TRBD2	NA	CASSPVLAGYEQYF	TGTGCCAGCTCACCAGTCCTAGCGGGATACGAGCAGTACTTC
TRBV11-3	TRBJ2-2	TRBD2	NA	CASSPGLAGGQGELFF	TGTGCCAGCAGCCCCGGACTAGCGGGAGGGCAGGGGGAGCTGTTTTTT
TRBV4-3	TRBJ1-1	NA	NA	CASSHWTTGNTEAFF	TGCGCCAGCAGCCACTGGACTACAGGGAACACTGAAGCTTTCTTT
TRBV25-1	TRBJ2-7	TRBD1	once	CASSDPGQGQYEQYF	TGTGCCAGCAGTGACCCCGGACAGGGGCAATACGAGCAGTACTTC
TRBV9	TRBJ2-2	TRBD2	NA	CASSPTGSGGARTGELFF	TGTGCCAGCAGCCCCACCGGCAGCGGGGGGGCTCGGACCGGGGAGCTGTTTTTT
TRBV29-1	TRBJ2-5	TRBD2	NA	CSVEIAGGTETQYF	TGCAGCGTAGAGATAGCGGGGGGCACAGAGACCCAGTACTTC
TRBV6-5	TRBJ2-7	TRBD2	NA	CASSWAGGEQYF	TGTGCCAGCAGTTGGGCGGGGGGCGAGCAGTACTTC
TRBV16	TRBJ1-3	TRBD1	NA	CASSQTGTGAYF	TGTGCCAGCAGCCAGACCGGGACAGGGGCCTATTTT
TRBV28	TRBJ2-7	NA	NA	CASSPPGLGGHLPYEQYF	TGTGCCAGCAGTCCCCCGGGCCTAGGAGGCCACCTTCCCTACGAGCAGTACTTC
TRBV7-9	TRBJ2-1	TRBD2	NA	CASSLIKSAGGMNEQFF	TGTGCCAGCAGCTTAATAAAGTCTGCGGGAGGGATGAATGAGCAGTTCTTC
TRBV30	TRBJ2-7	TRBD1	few	CAWSRDSPYEQYF	TGTGCCTGGAGTCGGGACAGCCCCTACGAGCAGTACTTC
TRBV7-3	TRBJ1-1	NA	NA	CASSSLVSTEAFF	TGTGCCAGCAGCTCCTTGGTGAGCACTGAAGCTTTCTTT
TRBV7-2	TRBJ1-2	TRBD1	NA	CASSLGGQGASYGYTF	TGTGCCAGCAGCTTAGGGGGACAGGGGGCGAGCTATGGCTACACCTTC
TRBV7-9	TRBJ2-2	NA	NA	CASSSSDTGELFF	TGTGCCAGCAGCAGCTCGGACACCGGGGAGCTGTTTTTT
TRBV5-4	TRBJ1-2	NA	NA	CASSFDRFYGYTF	TGTGCCAGCAGCTTCGACAGGTTCTATGGCTACACCTTC
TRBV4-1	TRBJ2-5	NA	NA	CASSQAPTGLQTQYF	TGCGCCAGCAGCCAAGCTCCCACAGGGCTTCAGACCCAGTACTTC
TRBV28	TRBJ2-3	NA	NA	CASSSTSESTDTQYF	TGTGCCAGCAGTTCGACTAGTGAAAGCACAGATACGCAGTATTTT
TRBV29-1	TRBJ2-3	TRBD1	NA	CSVYDRGWGSTDTQYF	TGCAGCGTTTACGACAGGGGATGGGGTAGCACAGATACGCAGTATTTT
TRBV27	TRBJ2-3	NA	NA	CASSPDSSTDTQYF	TGTGCCAGCAGTCCTGACAGTAGCACAGATACGCAGTATTTT
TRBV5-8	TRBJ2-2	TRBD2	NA	CASSLTLAATGELFF	TGTGCCAGCAGCTTAACACTAGCGGCCACCGGGGAGCTGTTTTTT
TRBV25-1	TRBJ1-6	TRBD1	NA	CASSLKGQGVSPLHF	TGTGCCAGCAGTTTAAAGGGCCAGGGGGTTTCACCCCTCCACTTT
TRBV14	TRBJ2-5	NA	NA	CASSQGIGGQETQYF	TGTGCCAGCAGCCAAGGCATAGGCGGCCAAGAGACCCAGTACTTC
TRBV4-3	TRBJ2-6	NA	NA	CASSQDRYSSGANVLTF	TGCGCCAGCAGCCAAGATCGATACAGCTCTGGGGCCAACGTCCTGACTTTC
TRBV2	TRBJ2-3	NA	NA	CASSGGGLAATDTQYF	TGTGCCAGCAGTGGTGGGGGGCTAGCGGCTACTGATACGCAGTATTTT
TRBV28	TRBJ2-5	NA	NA	CASSPRPVTGIGGTQYF	TGTGCCAGCAGTCCCCGCCCCGTGACTGGCATTGGAGGGACCCAGTACTTC
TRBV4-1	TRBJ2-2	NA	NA	CASSLRLGGAGELFF	TGCGCCAGCAGCCTGCGTTTAGGCGGGGCCGGGGAGCTGTTTTTT
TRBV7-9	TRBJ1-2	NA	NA	CASSLSGNGYTF	TGTGCCAGCAGCCTTAGCGGAAATGGCTACACCTTC
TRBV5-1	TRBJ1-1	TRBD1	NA	CASSFTGEDWLAFF	TGCGCCAGCAGCTTCACAGGGGAAGACTGGTTGGCTTTCTTT
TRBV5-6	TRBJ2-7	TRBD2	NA	CASSYRGFSGRGYF	TGTGCCAGCAGCTACCGGGGGTTTAGCGGGAGAGGATACTTC
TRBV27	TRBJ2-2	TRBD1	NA	CASRRRGPGELFF	TGTGCCAGCCGGCGCAGGGGGCCGGGGGAGCTGTTTTTT
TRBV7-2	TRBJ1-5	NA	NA	CASSSTGGDQPQHF	TGTGCCAGCAGCTCGACCGGGGGGGATCAGCCCCAGCATTTT
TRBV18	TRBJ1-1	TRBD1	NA	CASSPTGVDTEAFF	TGTGCCAGCTCACCTACAGGGGTCGACACTGAAGCTTTCTTT
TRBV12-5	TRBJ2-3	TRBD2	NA	CASGRSGSADTQYF	TGTGCTAGTGGTCGCAGCGGGAGCGCAGATACGCAGTATTTT
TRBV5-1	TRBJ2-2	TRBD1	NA	CASSQPGQGPGELFF	TGCGCCAGCAGCCAGCCGGGACAGGGGCCCGGGGAGCTGTTTTTT
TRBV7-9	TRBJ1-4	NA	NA	CASSTTTGPNEKLFF	TGTGCCAGCAGCACCACCACAGGTCCTAATGAAAAACTGTTTTTT
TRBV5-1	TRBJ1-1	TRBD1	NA	CASSPATGYTEAFF	TGCGCCAGCAGCCCCGCGACAGGGTACACTGAAGCTTTCTTT
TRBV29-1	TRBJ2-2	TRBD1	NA	CSVWDRNTGELFF	TGCAGCGTTTGGGACAGGAACACCGGGGAGCTGTTTTTT
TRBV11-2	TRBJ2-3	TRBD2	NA	CASSPTGGEYTQYF	TGTGCCAGCAGTCCCACTGGGGGGGAGTATACGCAGTATTTT
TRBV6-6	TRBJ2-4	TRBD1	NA	CASHQGGTGTNIQYF	TGTGCCAGCCACCAGGGCGGGACAGGGACCAACATTCAGTACTTC
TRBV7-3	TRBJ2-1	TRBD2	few	CASSRFGREEQFF	TGTGCCAGCAGCCGATTCGGACGGGAGGAACAGTTCTTC